This paragraph covers one T cell receptor beta chain sequence. Its cognate antigen is unknown. The data were taken from a study of Ad26.COV2.S vaccination and SARS-CoV-2 variants. Study-level points and caveats: Vaccinees displayed broader spike-specific TCR repertoires than placebo recipients. Considerable breadth of spike-specific CD8+ and CD4+ T cell responses has reportedly been documented following vaccination.

The CDR3 extends over 14 amino acids. Trimming pared 2 bases from V and 2 bases from J, leaving 8 bases between. Looked up from germline, CDR1 is SGHDT and CDR2 is YYEEEE. The repertoire was sequenced with immunoSEQ multiplex PCR; TCRdb's copy has only in-frame clones and lacks some. Of 350,000 to 450,000 clones listed, roughly nine tenths are singletons. The sequence derives from a human donor who had recovered from COVID-19. This material consisted of peripheral blood, taken after recovery from COVID-19. V gene TRBV5-6 combines with J gene TRBJ1-3, with D unresolved. The CDR3 DNA follows: TGTGCCAGCAGCTTTGGTAAAGCTGGAAACACCATATATTTT. Protein sequence: CASSFGKAGNTIYF.